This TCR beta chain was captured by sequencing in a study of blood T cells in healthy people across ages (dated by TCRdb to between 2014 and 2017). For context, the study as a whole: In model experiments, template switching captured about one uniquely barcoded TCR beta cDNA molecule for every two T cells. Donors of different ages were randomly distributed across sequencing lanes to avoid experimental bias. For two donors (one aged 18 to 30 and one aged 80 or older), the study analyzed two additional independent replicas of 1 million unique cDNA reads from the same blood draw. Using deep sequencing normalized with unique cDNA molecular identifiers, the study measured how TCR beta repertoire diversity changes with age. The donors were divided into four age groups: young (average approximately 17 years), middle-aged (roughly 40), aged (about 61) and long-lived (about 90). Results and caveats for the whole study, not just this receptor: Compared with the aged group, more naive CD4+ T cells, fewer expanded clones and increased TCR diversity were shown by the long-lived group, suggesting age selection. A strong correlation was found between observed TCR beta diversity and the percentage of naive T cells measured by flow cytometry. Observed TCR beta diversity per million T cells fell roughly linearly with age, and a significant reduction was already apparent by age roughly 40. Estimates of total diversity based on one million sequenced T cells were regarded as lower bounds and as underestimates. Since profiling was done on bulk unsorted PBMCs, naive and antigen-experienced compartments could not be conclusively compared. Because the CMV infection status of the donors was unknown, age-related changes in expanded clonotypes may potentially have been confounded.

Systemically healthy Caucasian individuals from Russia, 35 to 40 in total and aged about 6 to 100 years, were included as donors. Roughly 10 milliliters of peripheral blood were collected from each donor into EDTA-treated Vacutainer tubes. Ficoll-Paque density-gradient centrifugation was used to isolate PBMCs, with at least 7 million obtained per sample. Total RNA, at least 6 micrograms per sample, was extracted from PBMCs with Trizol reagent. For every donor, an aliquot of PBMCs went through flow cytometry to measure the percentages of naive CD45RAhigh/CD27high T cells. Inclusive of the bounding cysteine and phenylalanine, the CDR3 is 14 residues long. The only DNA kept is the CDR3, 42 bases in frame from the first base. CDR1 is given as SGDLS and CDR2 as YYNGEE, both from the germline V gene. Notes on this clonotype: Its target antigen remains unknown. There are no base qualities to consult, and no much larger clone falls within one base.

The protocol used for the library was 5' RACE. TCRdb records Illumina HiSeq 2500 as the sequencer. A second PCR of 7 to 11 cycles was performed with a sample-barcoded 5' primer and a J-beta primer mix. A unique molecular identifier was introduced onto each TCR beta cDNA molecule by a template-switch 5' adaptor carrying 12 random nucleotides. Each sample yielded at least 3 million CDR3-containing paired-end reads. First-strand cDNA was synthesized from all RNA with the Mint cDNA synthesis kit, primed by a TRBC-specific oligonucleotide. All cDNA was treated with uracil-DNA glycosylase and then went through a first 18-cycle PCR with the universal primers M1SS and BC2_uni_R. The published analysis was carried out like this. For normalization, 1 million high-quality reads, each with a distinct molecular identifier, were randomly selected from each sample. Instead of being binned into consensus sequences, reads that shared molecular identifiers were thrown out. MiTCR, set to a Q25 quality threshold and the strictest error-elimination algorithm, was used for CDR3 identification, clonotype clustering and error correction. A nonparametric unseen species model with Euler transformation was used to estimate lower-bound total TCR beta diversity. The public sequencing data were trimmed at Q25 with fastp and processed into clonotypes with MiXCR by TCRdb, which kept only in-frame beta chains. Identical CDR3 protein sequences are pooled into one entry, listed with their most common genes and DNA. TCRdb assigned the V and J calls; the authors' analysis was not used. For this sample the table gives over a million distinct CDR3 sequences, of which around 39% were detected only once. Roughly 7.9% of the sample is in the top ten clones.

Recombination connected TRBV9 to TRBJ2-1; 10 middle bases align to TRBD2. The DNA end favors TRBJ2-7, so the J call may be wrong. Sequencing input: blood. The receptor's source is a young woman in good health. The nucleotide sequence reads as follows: TGTGCCAGCAGCGTTAGCGGGGGGCAGGATGAGCAGTACTTC. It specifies CASSVSGGQDEQYF.